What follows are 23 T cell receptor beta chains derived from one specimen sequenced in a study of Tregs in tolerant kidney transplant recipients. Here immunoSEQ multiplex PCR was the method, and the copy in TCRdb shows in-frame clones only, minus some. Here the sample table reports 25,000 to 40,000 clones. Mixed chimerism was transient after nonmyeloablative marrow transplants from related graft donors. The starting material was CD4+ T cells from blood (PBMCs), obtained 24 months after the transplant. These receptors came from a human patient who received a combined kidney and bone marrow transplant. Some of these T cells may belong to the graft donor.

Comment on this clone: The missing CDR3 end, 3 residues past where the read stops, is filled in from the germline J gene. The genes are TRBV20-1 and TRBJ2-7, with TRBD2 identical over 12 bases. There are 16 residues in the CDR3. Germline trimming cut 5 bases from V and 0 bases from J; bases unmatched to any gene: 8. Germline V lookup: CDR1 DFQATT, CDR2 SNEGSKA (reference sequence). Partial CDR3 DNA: TGCAGTGCTCCCCGAGGACTAGCGGGGAGCTCCTACGAG. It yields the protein CSAPRGLAGSSYE. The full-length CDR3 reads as CSAPRGLAGSSYEQYF.

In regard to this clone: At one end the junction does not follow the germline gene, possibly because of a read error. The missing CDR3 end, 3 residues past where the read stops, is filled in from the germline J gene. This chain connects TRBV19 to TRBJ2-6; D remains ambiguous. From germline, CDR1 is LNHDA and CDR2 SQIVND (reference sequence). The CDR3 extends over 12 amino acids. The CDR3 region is CASSLEKDVLTF. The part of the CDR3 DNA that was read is TGTGCCAGTAGTTTAGAAAAGGACGTC.

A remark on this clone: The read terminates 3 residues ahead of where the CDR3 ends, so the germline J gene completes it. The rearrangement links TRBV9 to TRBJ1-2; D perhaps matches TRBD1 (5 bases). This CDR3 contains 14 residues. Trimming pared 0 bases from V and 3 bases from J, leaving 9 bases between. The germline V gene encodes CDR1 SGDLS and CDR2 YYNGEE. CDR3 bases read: TGTGCCAGCAGCGTAGAGGTGACAGACTATGGC. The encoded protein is CASSVEVTDYG. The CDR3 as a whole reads CASSVEVTDYGYTF.

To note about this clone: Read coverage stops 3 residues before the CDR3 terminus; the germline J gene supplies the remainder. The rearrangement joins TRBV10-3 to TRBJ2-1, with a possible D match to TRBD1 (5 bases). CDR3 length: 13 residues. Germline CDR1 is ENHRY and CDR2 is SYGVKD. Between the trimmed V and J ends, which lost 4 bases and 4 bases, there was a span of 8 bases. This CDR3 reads CAISGQNYNEQFF. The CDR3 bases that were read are TGTGCCATCAGTGGACAGAATTACAATGAG.

The CDR3 here is CASSLQGGYGYTF. Partial CDR3 DNA: TGTGCCAGCAGCTTGCAGGGCGGTTATGGC. V and J are TRBV5-6 and TRBJ1-2, with a possible D match to TRBD1 (5 bases). Read sequence stops 3 residues before the CDR3 end, and the germline J gene provides the missing end. The CDR3 covers 13 residues. Trimming took off 1 base at V and 5 bases at J, with 9 bases between the two ends. The germline gives CDR1 SGHDT, CDR2 YYEEEE.

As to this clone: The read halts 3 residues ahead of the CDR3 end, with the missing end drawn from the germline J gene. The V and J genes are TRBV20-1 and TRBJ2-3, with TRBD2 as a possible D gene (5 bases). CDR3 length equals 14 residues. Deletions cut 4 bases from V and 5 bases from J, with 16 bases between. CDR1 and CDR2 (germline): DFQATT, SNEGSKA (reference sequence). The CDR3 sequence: CSANEASILDTQYF. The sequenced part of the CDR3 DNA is TGCAGTGCTAACGAGGCTAGCATTTTAGATACG.

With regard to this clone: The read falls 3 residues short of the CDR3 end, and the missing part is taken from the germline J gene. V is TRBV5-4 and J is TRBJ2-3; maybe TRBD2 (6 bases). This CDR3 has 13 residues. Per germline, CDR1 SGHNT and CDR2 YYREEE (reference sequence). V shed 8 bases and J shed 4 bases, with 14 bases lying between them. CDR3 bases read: TGTGCCAGTGCGGAGGGGTTCGCAGATACG. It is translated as CASAEGFADT. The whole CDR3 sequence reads CASAEGFADTQYF.

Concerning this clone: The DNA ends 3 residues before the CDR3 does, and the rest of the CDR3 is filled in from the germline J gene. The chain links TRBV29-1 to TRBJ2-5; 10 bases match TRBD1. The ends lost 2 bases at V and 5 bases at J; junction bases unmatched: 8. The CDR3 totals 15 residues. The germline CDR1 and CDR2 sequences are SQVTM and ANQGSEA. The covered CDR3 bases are TGCAGCGTTGAAAGGGCGACAGGGGGCCGGGAGACC. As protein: CSVERATGGRET. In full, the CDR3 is CSVERATGGRETQYF.

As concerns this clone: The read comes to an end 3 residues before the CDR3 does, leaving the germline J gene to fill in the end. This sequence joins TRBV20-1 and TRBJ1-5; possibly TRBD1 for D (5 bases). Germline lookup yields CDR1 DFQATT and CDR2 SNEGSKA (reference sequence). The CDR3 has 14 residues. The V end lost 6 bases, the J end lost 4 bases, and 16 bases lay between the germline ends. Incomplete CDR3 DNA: TGCAGTGCCGTGCGGGGGGGAGGTAATCAGCCC. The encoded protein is CSAVRGGGNQP. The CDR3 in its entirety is CSAVRGGGNQPQHF.

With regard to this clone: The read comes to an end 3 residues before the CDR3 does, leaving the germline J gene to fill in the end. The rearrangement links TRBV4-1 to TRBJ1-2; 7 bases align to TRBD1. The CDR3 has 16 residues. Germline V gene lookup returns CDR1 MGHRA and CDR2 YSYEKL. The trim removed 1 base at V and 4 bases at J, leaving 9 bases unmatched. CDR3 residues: CASSQGDREYRYGYTF. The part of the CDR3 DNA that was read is TGCGCCAGCAGCCAAGGAGACAGGGAGTATCGCTATGGC.

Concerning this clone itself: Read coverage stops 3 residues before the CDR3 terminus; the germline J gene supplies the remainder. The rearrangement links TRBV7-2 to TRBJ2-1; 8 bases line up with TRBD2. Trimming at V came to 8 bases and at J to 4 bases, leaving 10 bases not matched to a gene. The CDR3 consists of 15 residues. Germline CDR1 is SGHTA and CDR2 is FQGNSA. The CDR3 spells CASSPELAAYNEQFF. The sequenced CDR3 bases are TGTGCCAGCTCCCCGGAACTAGCGGCTTACAATGAG.

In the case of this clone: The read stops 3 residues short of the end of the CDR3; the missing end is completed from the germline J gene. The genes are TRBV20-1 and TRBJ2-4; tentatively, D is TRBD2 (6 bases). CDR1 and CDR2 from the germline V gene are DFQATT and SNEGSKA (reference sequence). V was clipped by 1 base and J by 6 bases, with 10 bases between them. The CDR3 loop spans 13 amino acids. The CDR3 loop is CSARVPGVNIQYF. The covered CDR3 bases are TGCAGTGCTAGAGTGCCGGGGGTAAACATT.

The CDR3 spells CSAKTGTAYGYTF. The sequenced part of the CDR3 DNA is TGCAGTGCTAAAACAGGGACCGCCTATGGC. The genes are TRBV20-1 and TRBJ1-2; possible D gene TRBD1, 6 bases. The read terminates 3 residues ahead of where the CDR3 ends, so the germline J gene completes it. With 4 bases removed from V and 4 bases from J, the gap between germline ends came to 13 bases. CDR3 length: 13 residues. CDR1 DFQATT and CDR2 SNEGSKA come from the germline V gene (reference sequence).

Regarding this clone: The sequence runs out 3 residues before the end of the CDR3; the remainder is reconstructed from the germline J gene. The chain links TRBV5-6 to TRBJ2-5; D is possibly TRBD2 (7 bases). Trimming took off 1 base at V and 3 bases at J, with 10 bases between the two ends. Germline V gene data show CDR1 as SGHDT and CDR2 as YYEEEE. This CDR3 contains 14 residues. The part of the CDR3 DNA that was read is TGTGCCAGCAGCTTGACAGGGAGGGAAGAGACC. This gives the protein CASSLTGREET. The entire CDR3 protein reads CASSLTGREETQYF.

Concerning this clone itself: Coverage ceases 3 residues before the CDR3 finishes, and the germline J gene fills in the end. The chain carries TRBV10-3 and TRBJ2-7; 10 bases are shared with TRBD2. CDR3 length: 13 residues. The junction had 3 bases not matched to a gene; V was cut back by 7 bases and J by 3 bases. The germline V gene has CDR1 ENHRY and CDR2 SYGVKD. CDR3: CAITGTSDYEQYF. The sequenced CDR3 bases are TGTGCCATCACCGGGACTAGCGACTACGAG.

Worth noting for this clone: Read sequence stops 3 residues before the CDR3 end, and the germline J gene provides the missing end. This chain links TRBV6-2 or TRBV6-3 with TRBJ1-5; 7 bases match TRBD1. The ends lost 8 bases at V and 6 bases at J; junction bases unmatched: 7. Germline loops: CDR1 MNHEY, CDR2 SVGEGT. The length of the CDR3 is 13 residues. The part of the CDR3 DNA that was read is TGTGCCAGCTTCCAAGGGGGCGGTCAGCCC. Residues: CASFQGGGQP. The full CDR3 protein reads CASFQGGGQPQHF.

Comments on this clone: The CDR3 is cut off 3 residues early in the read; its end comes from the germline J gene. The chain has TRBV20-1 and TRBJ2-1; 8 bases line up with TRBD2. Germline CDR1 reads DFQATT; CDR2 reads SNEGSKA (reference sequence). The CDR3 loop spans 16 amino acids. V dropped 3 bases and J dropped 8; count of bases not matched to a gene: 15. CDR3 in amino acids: CSARDPGGLWVDEQFF. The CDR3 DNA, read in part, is TGCAGTGCTAGGGACCCGGGGGGGTTGTGGGTCGATGAG.

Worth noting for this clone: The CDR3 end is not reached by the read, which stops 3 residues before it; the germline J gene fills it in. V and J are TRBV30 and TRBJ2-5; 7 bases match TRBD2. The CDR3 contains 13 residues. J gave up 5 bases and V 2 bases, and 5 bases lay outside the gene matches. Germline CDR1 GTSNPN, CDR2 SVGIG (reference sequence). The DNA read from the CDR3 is TGTGCCTGGAGTCGCGGGAGAGGGGAGACC. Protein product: CAWSRGRGET. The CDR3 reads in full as CAWSRGRGETQYF.

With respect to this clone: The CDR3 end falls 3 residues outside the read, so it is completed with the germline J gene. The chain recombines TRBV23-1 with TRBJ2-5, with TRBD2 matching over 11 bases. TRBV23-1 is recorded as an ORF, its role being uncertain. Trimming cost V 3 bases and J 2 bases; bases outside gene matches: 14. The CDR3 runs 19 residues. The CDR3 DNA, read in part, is TGCGCCAGCAGTCAGGGACTAGCGGTCCACGTGCGGGGACAAGAGACC. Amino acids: CASSQGLAVHVRGQET. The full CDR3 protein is CASSQGLAVHVRGQETQYF.

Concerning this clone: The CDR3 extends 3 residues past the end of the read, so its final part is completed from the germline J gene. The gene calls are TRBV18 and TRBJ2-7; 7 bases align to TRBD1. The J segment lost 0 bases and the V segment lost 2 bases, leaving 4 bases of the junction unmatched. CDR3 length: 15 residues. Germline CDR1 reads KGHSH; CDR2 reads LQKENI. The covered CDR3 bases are TGTGCCAGCTCACCAAACAGGGGTCCCTCCTACGAG. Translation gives CASSPNRGPSYE. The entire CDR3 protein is CASSPNRGPSYEQYF.

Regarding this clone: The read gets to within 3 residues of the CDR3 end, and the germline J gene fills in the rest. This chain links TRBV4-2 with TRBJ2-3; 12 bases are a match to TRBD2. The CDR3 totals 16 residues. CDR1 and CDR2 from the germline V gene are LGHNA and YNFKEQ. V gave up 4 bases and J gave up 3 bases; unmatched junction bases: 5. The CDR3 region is CASSPLAGGLTDTQYF. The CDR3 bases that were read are TGTGCCAGCAGCCCGCTAGCGGGAGGGCTGACAGATACG.

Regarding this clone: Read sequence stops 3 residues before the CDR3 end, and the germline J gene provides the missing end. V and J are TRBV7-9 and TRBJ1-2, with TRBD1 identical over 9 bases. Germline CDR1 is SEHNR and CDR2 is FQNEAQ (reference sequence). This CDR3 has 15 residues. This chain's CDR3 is CASSPATTGGLGYTF. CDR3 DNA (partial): TGTGCCAGCAGCCCAGCCACCACAGGGGGCTTGGGC.

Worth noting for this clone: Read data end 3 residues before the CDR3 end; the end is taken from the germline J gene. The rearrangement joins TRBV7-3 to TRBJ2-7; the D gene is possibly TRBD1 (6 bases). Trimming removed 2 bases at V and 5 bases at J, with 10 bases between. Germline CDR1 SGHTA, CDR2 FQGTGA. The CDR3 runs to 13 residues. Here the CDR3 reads CASSLGRGDEQYF. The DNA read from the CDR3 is TGTGCCAGCAGCTTAGGCAGGGGAGACGAG.